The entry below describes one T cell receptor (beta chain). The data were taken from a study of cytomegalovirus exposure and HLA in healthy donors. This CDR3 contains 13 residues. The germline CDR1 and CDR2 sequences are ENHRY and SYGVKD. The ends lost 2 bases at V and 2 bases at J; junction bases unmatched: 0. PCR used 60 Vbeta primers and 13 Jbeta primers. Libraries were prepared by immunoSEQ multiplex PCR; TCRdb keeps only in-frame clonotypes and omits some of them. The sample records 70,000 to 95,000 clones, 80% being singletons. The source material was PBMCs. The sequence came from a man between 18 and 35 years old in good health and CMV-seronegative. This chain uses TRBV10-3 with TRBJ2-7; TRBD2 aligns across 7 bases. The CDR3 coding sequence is TGTGCCATCAGTGAGCGGGGGGCCTACGAGCAGTACTTC. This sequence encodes CAISERGAYEQYF.